Shown below are 25 T cell receptor beta chains from a single sample sequenced in a study of T cells in Graves' hyperthyroidism and ophthalmopathy. From RNA transcripts, TCR beta CDR3 regions were amplified. TCR CDR3 underwent first-round RT-PCR with the HTBI primer set. TCRdb reprocessed the multiplex PCR reads via MiXCR and lists one record per CDR3 protein. The repertoire holds 450,000 to 600,000 distinct CDR3 sequences, with around 15% as singletons. Sequenced: blood. These receptors all come from a woman in her thirties or forties with Graves' hyperthyroidism.

This clonotype was counted ten times or more. The rearrangement links TRBV6-1 to TRBJ2-7; perhaps D is TRBD1 or TRBD2 (5 bases each). The V gene's germline CDR1 is MNHNS and CDR2 SASEGT. V gave up 5 bases and J gave up 0 bases, with 14 bases separating them. The CDR3 is made up of 15 amino acids. CDR3: CASSNPGTGSYEQYF. The CDR3 coding sequence is TGTGCCAGCAGTAACCCCGGGACCGGCTCCTACGAGCAGTACTTC.

This clonotype was observed at least ten times. V is TRBV12-3 or TRBV12-4 and J is TRBJ2-1, with 11 bases fitting TRBD2. The CDR3 runs 16 residues. V lost 5 bases to trimming and J lost 6 bases; unmatched junction nucleotides: 9. As DNA, the CDR3 is TGTGCCAGCAGTCCTTTAGCGGGAGGGCCCAGCAATGAGCAGTTCTTC. As protein: CASSPLAGGPSNEQFF.

This clonotype was detected many times. This rearrangement joins TRBV6-1 to TRBJ1-1; TRBD1 matches 8 bases. The CDR3 has 15 amino acids. CDR1 MNHNS and CDR2 SASEGT come from the germline V gene. V lost 7 bases to trimming and J lost 2 bases; unmatched junction nucleotides: 9. The CDR3: CASKVLTGVNTEAFF. In DNA form, the CDR3 reads TGTGCCAGCAAAGTATTGACAGGGGTAAACACTGAAGCTTTCTTT.

This clonotype was seen only a few times. The chain joins TRBV20-1 to TRBJ2-7; possible D gene TRBD1, 6 bases. Trimming took off 6 bases at V and 2 bases at J, with 17 bases between the two ends. The CDR3 sequence is 14 residues long. CDR1 and CDR2 (germline): DFQATT, SNEGSKA (reference sequence). The chain's CDR3 is CSATGHAVTYEQYF. Here the CDR3 DNA reads TGCAGTGCGACAGGACACGCCGTGACCTACGAGCAGTACTTC.

V gene TRBV6-5 combines with J gene TRBJ1-2, with D possibly TRBD1 on 6 matching bases. Germline V gene lookup returns CDR1 MNHEY and CDR2 SVGAGI. V lost 0 bases, J lost 1 base, and 9 bases lay in between. This CDR3 is built from 15 residues. The CDR3 coding sequence is TGTGCCAGCAGTTACTCGTCAGGGGTTAACTATGGCTACACCTTC. Translating it yields CASSYSSGVNYGYTF.

This clonotype was observed at least ten times. The chain uses TRBV7-3 and TRBJ2-1, with 10 nucleotides matching TRBD2. The V and J ends lost 3 bases and 5 bases, in that order; junction bases with no gene match: 1. CDR1 and CDR2 (germline): SGHTA, FQGTGA. The CDR3 has 14 residues. As DNA, the CDR3 is TGTGCCAGCAGCTTCGGACTAGCGGACAATGAGCAGTTCTTC. It specifies CASSFGLADNEQFF.

The table lists this clonotype with many counts. The CDR3 region is CSARDEDREFSQPQHF. The DNA for the CDR3 is TGCAGTGCTAGAGATGAGGACAGGGAGTTTAGTCAGCCCCAGCATTTT. This rearrangement joins TRBV20-1 to TRBJ1-5; TRBD1 matches at 8 bases. The ends lost 0 bases at V and 6 bases at J; junction bases unmatched: 10. The CDR3 is 16 residues long. The germline V gene has CDR1 DFQATT and CDR2 SNEGSKA (reference sequence).

This chain connects TRBV5-6 to TRBJ2-1, with 11 bases fitting TRBD1. Germline CDR1 and CDR2: SGHDT and YYEEEE. This CDR3 region has 15 residues. Trimming removed 0 bases from V and 8 bases from J; junction bases left unmatched: 4. CDR3 sequence: CASSLGGQGAHEQFF. CDR3 sequence (DNA): TGTGCCAGCAGCTTGGGCGGACAGGGGGCCCATGAGCAGTTCTTC.

In its sample, this clonotype was seen a few times. The gene calls are TRBV20-1 and TRBJ1-1; 7 bases align to TRBD1. Germline CDR1 is DFQATT and CDR2 is SNEGSKA (reference sequence). The CDR3 has 14 amino acids. The ends lost 4 bases at V and 1 base at J; junction bases unmatched: 6. The CDR3 here is CSAKDRYQNTEAFF. CDR3 coding DNA: TGCAGTGCTAAGGACAGGTATCAGAACACTGAAGCTTTCTTT.

This clonotype has a count of ten or more. V is TRBV28 and J is TRBJ2-7; 9 positions match TRBD1. This CDR3 comprises 12 residues. With 7 bases clipped from V and 5 bases from J, the junction kept 3 bases outside the gene matches. The germline CDR1 and CDR2 sequences are MDHEN and SYDVKM. Written as DNA, the CDR3 is TGTGCCAGCAACAGGGGGCACGACGAGCAGTACTTC. Amino acids: CASNRGHDEQYF. Variable domain in full (rest from reference TRBV28 and TRBJ2-7): DVKVTQSSRYLVKRTGEKVFLECVQDMDHENMFWYRQDPGLGLRLIYFSYDVKMKEKGDIPEGYSVSREKKERFSLILESASTNQTSMYLCASNRGHDEQYFGPGTRLTVT.

This clonotype was picked up one time. J is TRBJ2-3 and V is TRBV30, with TRBD2 identical over 7 bases. After removal of 8 bases from V and 6 bases from J, the junction contained 11 bases not matched to a gene. In germline, CDR1 is GTSNPN, CDR2 SVGIG (reference sequence). This CDR3 region has 13 residues. The CDR3 sequence is CATSSGIFDTQYF. CDR3 sequence (DNA): TGTGCCACCTCTAGCGGAATTTTTGATACGCAGTATTTT. Drawing the rest from reference TRBV30 and TRBJ2-3, the complete variable domain is SQTIHQWPATLVQPVGSPLSLECTVEGTSNPNLYWYRQAAGRGLQLLFYSVGIGQISSEVPQNLSASRPQDRQFILSSKKLLLSDSGFYLCATSSGIFDTQYFGPGTRLTVL.

This clonotype appeared many times. This chain connects TRBV28 to TRBJ2-1, with D possibly TRBD2 on 6 matching bases. V lost 2 bases to trimming and J lost 7 bases, with 12 bases between them. The germline CDR1 and CDR2 sequences are MDHEN and SYDVKM. This CDR3 region has 14 residues. CDR3 loop: CASSLAGKWNEQFF. For the CDR3, the DNA is TGTGCCAGCAGTTTAGCGGGAAAGTGGAATGAGCAGTTCTTC.

The chain links TRBV4-1 to TRBJ2-2, with 8 bases fitting TRBD1. CDR3 length equals 17 residues. Germline assignment: CDR1 MGHRA and CDR2 YSYEKL. The J segment lost 5 bases and the V segment lost 1 base, leaving 9 bases of the junction unmatched. CDR3 residues: CASSQAPGQVRTGELFF. CDR3 DNA: TGCGCCAGCAGCCAAGCGCCGGGACAGGTTCGGACCGGGGAGCTGTTTTTT.

This clonotype came up once. The chain recombines TRBV7-2 with TRBJ2-7, with TRBD1 matching 8 bases. CDR3 length: 16 residues. The V gene end was trimmed by 5 bases and the J gene end by 3 bases; junction bases not matched to a gene: 12. Germline V gene lookup returns CDR1 SGHTA and CDR2 FQGNSA. The CDR3 reads CASSPGGLLSLYEQYF. The CDR3 region has the DNA TGTGCCAGCAGCCCAGGGGGCCTTCTAAGCCTCTACGAGCAGTACTTC.

Concerning this clonotype: A read error may be the cause here, since a much bigger clone is one base away. The chain is built from TRBV18 and TRBJ2-3; D is perhaps TRBD1 (6 bases). Germline lookup yields CDR1 KGHSH and CDR2 LQKENI. The CDR3 covers 17 residues. Trimming cost V 3 bases and J 4 bases, with 20 bases left between them. The CDR3: CASSPIEQGFGADTQYF. The CDR3 nucleotides read TGTGCCAGCTCACCCATAGAGCAGGGGTTCGGTGCAGATACGCAGTATTTT.

This clonotype was observed at least ten times. J is TRBJ2-1 and V is TRBV12-3 or TRBV12-4, with 10 bases identical to TRBD1. The junction had 7 bases not matched to a gene; V was cut back by 6 bases and J by 2 bases. This CDR3 has 16 amino acids. This CDR3 reads CASRDRDRGPYNEQFF. The CDR3 DNA follows: TGTGCCAGCAGGGATCGGGACAGGGGACCCTACAATGAGCAGTTCTTC.

This clonotype occurred many times. The chain links TRBV7-2 to TRBJ2-1; TRBD2 aligns across 10 bases. The ends lost 0 bases at V and 6 bases at J; junction bases unmatched: 5. The CDR3 covers 16 residues. Germline-derived CDR1 and CDR2 are SGHTA and FQGNSA. The CDR3 coding sequence is TGTGCCAGCAGCTTAGCCGGACTAGCGGTGAGCAATGAGCAGTTCTTC. Protein sequence: CASSLAGLAVSNEQFF.

This clonotype was seen repeatedly, ten times or more. The gene calls are TRBV7-2 and TRBJ2-1, with 13 bases identical to TRBD2. V dropped 3 bases and J dropped 10; count of bases not matched to a gene: 9. This CDR3 has 16 amino acids. Germline V CDR1 and CDR2: SGHTA, FQGNSA. The CDR3 nucleotides read TGTGCCAGCAGCTTTCGGACTAGCGGGAGCTCGGGGGAGCAGTTCTTC. This translates into CASSFRTSGSSGEQFF.

The chain is built from TRBV6-1 and TRBJ2-1; no reliable D call. The CDR3 length is 12 residues. Germline-derived CDR1 and CDR2 are MNHNS and SASEGT. The germline V and J ends were trimmed by 3 bases and 15 bases, with 15 bases remaining between them. Here the CDR3 DNA reads TGTGCCAGCAGTGAGTCTGGGTTGCGTCTGTTCTTC. Protein product: CASSESGLRLFF.

The table lists this clonotype with a few counts. The chain joins TRBV28 to TRBJ1-1, with D perhaps TRBD1 (6 bases). The CDR3 is made up of 15 amino acids. V lost 3 bases to trimming and J lost 6 bases, with 17 bases between them. Germline V gene data show CDR1 as MDHEN and CDR2 as SYDVKM. The DNA of the CDR3 is TGTGCCAGCAGTTTTACCCCAGGGGCGTTTTCTGAAGCTTTCTTT. As protein: CASSFTPGAFSEAFF.

On this clonotype itself: Being one base from a much bigger clone, this may be a read error. The chain combines TRBV12-3 or TRBV12-4 with TRBJ1-1, with D unresolved. CDR3 length: 13 residues. The CDR3 reads CASSLMQNTEALF. CDR3 in DNA: TGTGCCAGCAGTTTGATGCAGAACACTGAAGCTCTCTTT.

This clonotype has ten or more counts. The chain has TRBV11-3 and TRBJ2-1, with a possible D match to TRBD2 (5 bases). CDR1 and CDR2 from the germline V gene are SGHNT and YENEEA. This CDR3 has 16 amino acids. With 5 bases removed from V and 0 bases from J, the gap between germline ends came to 14 bases. CDR3 nucleotide sequence: TGTGCCAGCAGCCCACGACTATTAACCTCCTACAATGAGCAGTTCTTC. This translates into CASSPRLLTSYNEQFF.

The V call is TRBV6-1, the J call TRBJ2-2; D perhaps matches TRBD1 (5 bases). CDR1 MNHNS and CDR2 SASEGT come from the germline V gene. V was shortened by 6 bases and J by 4 bases, with 9 bases between the two germline ends. This CDR3 has 13 residues. CDR3 DNA sequence: TGTGCCAGCAGACACGACAGCACCGGGGAGCTGTTTTTT. Protein product: CASRHDSTGELFF.

On this clonotype: A much larger clone is a single base away; this may be a read error. The V and J genes are TRBV20-1 and TRBJ2-7; D is perhaps TRBD2 (6 bases). V gave up 5 bases and J gave up 4 bases, with 24 bases separating them. This CDR3 comprises 16 residues. Germline V CDR1 and CDR2: DFQATT, SNEGSKA (reference sequence). The CDR3 bases are TGCAGTGCTCACACTGGCGGGCCTAGCGAGGTTTACGAGCAGTACTTC. Its translation is CSAHTGGPSEVYEQYF.

In its sample, this clonotype was seen many times. The chain combines TRBV7-9 with TRBJ1-4, with unresolved D. The ends were cut back, 4 bases at V and 7 bases at J, with 10 bases in the middle. The CDR3 loop spans 13 amino acids. Looked up from germline, CDR1 is SEHNR and CDR2 is FQNEAQ (reference sequence). The CDR3 region is CASSSSNSEKLFF. As DNA, the CDR3 is TGTGCCAGCAGCTCCAGCAATTCTGAAAAACTGTTTTTT.